The clone carrying this T cell receptor beta chain showed up just a few times. The data are from a study of patients and donors after allogeneic stem cell transplantation. Via MiXCR, TCRdb re-called the RT-PCR reads, giving one row per CDR3 protein. This table holds roughly 150,000 distinct CDR3 sequences, approximately 24% found once. The V end was cut by 2 bases, the J end by 3 bases, with 10 bases between. The CDR3 consists of 13 residues. In germline, CDR1 is DFQATT, CDR2 SNEGSKA (reference sequence). The genes are TRBV20-1 and TRBJ1-1; D ambiguous. The origin of this receptor is a human donor who was either an allogeneic HSCT recipient or a stem cell or donor lymphocyte infusion donor (not recorded which). It is not recorded whose cells these are; they may come from a transplant donor. The sequencing sample was made of blood, either unsorted or a sorted T cell fraction (not recorded which). CDR3 sequence: CSARNRVDTEAFF. CDR3 sequence (DNA): TGCAGTGCTAGAAACAGAGTGGACACTGAAGCTTTCTTT.